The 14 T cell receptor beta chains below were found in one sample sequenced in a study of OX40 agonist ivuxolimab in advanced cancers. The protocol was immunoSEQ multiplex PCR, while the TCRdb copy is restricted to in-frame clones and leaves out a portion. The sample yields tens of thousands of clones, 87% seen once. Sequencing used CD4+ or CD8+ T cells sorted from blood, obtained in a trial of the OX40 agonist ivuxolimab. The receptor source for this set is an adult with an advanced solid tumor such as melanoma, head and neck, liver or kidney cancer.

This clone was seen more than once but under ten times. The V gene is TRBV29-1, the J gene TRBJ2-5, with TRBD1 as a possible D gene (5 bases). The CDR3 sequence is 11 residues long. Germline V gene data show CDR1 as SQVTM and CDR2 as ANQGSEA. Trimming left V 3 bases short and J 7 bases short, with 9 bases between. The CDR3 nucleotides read TGCAGCGTTGACAAGGGGTTGACCCAGTACTTC. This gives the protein CSVDKGLTQYF.

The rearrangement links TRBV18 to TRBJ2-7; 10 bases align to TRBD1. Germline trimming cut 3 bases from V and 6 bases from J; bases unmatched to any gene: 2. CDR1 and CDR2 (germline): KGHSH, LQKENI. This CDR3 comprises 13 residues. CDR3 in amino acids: CASSPGQGREQYF. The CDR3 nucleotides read TGTGCCAGCTCACCGGGACAGGGGCGCGAGCAGTACTTC.

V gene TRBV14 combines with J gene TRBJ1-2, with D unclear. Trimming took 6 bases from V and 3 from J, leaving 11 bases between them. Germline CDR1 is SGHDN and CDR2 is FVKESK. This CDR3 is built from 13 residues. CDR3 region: CASRLGRDYGYTF. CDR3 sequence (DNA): TGTGCCAGCAGACTCGGGAGGGACTATGGCTACACCTTC.

CDR3 in DNA: TGCGCCAGCAGTCAATCTCCACAGGCTAGCGGGAGGACCACAGATACGCAGTATTTT. Protein product: CASSQSPQASGRTTDTQYF. The gene calls are TRBV23-1 and TRBJ2-3; 11 bases agree with TRBD2. TRBV23-1 is an ORF; its function is uncertain. The junction had 10 bases not matched to a gene; V was cut back by 0 bases and J by 2 bases. This CDR3 contains 19 residues.

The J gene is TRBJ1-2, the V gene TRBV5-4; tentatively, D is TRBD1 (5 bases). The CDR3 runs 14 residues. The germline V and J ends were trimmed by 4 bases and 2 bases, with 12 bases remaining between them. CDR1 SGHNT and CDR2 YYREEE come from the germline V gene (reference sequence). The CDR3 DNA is TGTGCCAGCAGCGTACAGGACTTCAACTATGGCTACACCTTC. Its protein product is CASSVQDFNYGYTF.

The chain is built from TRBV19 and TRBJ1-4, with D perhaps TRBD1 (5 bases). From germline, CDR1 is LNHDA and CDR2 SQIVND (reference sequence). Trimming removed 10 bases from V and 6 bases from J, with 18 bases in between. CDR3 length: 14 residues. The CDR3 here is CATSKSGRDEKLFF. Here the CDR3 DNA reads TGTGCCACATCCAAATCGGGCAGGGATGAAAAACTGTTTTTT.

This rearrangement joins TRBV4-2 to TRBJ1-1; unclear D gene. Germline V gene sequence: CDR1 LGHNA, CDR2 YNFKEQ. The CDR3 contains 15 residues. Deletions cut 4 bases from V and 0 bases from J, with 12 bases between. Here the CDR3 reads CASSPATGLNTEAFF. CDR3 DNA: TGTGCCAGCAGCCCAGCAACGGGGTTGAACACTGAAGCTTTCTTT.

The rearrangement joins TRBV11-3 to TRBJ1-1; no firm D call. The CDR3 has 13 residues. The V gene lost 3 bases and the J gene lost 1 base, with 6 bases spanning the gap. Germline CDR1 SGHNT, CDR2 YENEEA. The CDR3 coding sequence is TGTGCCAGCAGCTTTAATAGGAACACTGAAGCTTTCTTT. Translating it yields CASSFNRNTEAFF.

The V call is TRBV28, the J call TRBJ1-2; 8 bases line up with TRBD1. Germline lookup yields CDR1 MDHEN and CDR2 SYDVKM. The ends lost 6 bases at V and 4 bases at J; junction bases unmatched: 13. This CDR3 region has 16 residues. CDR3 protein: CASRPIGTGIGYGYTF. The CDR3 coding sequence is TGTGCCAGCAGACCCATCGGGACAGGTATAGGCTATGGCTACACCTTC.

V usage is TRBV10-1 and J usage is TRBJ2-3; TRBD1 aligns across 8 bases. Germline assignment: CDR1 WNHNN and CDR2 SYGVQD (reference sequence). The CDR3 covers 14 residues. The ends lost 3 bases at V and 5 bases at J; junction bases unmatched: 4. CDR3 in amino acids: CASSDIRGLDTQYF. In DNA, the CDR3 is TGCGCCAGCAGTGATATCAGGGGGCTAGATACGCAGTATTTT.

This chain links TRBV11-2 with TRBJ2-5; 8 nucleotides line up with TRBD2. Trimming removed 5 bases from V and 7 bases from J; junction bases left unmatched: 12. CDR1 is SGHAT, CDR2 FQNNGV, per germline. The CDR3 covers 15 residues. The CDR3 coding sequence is TGTGCCAGCAGCGTTGAGCGGGGGCCGAGGGGGACCCAGTACTTC. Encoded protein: CASSVERGPRGTQYF.

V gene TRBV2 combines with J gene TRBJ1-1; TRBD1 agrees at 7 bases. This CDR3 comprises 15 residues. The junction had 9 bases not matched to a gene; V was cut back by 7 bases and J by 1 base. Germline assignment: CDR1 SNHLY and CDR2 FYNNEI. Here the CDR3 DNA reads TGTGCCAGCACCGAAAGGGACAGAAGGAACACTGAAGCTTTCTTT. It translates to CASTERDRRNTEAFF.

This CDR3 reads CASRTSGGTDTQYF. CDR3 in DNA: TGCGCCAGCAGGACCTCGGGCGGCACAGATACGCAGTATTTT. The chain links TRBV4-1 to TRBJ2-3; D is uncertain. In germline, CDR1 is MGHRA, CDR2 YSYEKL. The length of the CDR3 is 14 residues. Trimming cost V 6 bases and J 1 base, with 11 bases left between them.

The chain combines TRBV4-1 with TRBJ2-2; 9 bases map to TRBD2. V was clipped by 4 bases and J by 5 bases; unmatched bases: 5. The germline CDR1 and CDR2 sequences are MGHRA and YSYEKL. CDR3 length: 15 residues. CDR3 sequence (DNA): TGCGCCAGCAGCCCCCGTCTAGCGGGGACCGGGGAGCTGTTTTTT. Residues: CASSPRLAGTGELFF.